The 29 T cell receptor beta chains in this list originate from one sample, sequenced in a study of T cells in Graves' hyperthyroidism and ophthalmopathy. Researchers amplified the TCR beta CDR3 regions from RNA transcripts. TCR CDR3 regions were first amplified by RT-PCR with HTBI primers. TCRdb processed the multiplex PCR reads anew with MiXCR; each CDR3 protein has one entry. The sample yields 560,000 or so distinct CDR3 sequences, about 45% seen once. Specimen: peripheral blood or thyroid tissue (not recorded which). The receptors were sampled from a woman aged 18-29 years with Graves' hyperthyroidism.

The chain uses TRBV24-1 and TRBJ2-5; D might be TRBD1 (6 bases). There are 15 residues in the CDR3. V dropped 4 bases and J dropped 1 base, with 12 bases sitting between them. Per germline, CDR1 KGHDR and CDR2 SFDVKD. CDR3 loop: CATSDGTSGQETQYF. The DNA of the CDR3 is TGTGCCACCAGTGACGGGACAAGCGGCCAAGAGACCCAGTACTTC.

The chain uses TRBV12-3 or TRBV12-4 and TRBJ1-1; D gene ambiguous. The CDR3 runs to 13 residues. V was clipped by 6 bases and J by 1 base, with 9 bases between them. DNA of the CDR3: TGTGCCAGCAGCCACGACCCGAACACTGAAGCTTTCTTT. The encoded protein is CASSHDPNTEAFF.

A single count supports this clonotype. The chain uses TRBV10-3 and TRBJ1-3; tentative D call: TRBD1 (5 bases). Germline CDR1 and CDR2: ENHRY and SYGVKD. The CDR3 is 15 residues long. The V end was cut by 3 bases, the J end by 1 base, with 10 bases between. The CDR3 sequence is CAISDRDESGNTIYF. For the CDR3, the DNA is TGTGCCATCAGTGACCGGGACGAATCTGGAAACACCATATATTTT.

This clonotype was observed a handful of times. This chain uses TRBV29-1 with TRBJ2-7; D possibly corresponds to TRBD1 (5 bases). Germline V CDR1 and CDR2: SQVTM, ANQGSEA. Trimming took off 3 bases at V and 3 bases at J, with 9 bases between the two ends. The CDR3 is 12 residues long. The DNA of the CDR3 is TGCAGCGTTGATACCCAGGGCTACGAGCAGTACTTC. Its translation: CSVDTQGYEQYF.

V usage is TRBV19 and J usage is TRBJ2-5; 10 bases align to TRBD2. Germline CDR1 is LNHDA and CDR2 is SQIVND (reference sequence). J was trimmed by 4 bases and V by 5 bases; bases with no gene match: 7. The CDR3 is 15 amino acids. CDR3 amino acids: CASSRLAGELETQYF. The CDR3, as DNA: TGTGCCAGTAGTCGTCTAGCGGGAGAGTTAGAGACCCAGTACTTC.

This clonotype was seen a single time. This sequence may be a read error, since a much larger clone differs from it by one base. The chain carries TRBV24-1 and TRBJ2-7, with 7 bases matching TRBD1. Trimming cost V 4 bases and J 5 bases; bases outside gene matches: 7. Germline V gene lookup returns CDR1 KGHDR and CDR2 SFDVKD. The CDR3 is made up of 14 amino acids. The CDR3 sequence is CATSEPGTDHEQYF. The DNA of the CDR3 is TGTGCCACCAGTGAACCGGGGACAGATCACGAGCAGTACTTC.

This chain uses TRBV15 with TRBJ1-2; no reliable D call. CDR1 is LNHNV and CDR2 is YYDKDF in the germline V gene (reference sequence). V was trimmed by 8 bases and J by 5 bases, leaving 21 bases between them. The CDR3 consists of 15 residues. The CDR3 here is CATAEGAIGGYGYTF. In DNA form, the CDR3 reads TGTGCCACCGCTGAGGGAGCGATAGGCGGGTATGGCTACACCTTC.

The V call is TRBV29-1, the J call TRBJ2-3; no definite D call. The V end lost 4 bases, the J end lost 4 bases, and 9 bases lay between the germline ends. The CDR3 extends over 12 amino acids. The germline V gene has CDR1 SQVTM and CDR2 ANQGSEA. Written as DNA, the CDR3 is TGCAGCGTTGCTAAGTCAGCAGATACGCAGTATTTT. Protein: CSVAKSADTQYF.

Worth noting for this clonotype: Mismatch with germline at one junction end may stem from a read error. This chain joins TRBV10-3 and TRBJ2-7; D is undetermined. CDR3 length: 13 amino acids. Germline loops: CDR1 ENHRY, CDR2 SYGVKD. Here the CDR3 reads CASSEDPGSEQYF. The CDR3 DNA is TGTGCCAGCAGTGAAGATCCGGGTTCCGAGCAGTACTTC.

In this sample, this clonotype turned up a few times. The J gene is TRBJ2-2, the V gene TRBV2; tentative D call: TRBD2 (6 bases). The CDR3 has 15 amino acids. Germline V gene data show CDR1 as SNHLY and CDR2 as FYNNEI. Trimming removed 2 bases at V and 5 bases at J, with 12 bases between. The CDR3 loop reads CASSELRGATGELFF. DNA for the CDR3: TGTGCCAGCAGTGAATTGCGGGGCGCGACCGGGGAGCTGTTTTTT. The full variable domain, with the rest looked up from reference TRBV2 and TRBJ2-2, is EPEVTQTPSHQVTQMGQEVILRCVPISNHLYFYWYRQILGQKVEFLVSFYNNEISEKSEIFDDQFSVERPDGSNFTLKIRSTKLEDSAMYFCASSELRGATGELFFGEGSRLTVL.

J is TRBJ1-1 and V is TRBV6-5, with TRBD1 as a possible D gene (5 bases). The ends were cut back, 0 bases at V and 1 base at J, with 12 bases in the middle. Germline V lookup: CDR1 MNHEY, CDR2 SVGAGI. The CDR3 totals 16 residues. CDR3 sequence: CASSYSTRGGNTEAFF. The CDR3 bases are TGTGCCAGCAGTTACTCGACTAGGGGAGGGAACACTGAAGCTTTCTTT.

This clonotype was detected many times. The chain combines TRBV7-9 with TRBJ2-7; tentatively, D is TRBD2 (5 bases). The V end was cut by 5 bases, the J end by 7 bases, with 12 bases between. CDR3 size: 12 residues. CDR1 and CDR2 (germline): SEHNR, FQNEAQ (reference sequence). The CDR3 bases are TGTGCCAGCAGCCAGAGGACTGCAGAGCAGTACTTC. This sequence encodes CASSQRTAEQYF.

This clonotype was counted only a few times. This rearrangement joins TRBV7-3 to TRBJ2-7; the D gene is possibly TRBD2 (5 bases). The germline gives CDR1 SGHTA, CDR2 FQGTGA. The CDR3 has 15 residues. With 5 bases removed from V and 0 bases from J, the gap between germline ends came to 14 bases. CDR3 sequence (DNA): TGTGCCAGCAGCCAAGAGATGGGGAGCTCCTACGAGCAGTACTTC. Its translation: CASSQEMGSSYEQYF. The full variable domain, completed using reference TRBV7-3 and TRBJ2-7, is GAGVSQTPSNKVTEKGKYVELRCDPISGHTALYWYRQSLGQGPEFLIYFQGTGAADDSGLPNDRFFAVRPEGSVSTLKIQRTERGDSAVYLCASSQEMGSSYEQYFGPGTRLTVT.

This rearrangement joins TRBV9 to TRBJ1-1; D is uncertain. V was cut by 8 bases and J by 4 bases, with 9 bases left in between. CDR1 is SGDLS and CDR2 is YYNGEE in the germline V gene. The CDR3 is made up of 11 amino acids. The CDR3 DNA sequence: TGTGCCAGTATAATGAGCACTGAAGCTTTCTTT. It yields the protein CASIMSTEAFF.

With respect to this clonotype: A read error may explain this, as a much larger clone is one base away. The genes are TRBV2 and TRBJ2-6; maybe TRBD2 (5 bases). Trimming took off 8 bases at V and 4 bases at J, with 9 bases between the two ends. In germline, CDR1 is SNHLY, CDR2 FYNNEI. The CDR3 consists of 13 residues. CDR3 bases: TGTGCCAGCCAGAGAGGGGGGGCCAACGTCCTGACTTTC. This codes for CASQRGGANVLTF.

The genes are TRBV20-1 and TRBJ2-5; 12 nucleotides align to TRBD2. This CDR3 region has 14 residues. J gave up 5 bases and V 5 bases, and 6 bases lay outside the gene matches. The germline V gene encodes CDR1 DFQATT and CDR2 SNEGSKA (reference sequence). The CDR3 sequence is CSARPGTSGETQYF. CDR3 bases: TGCAGTGCTCGCCCTGGGACTAGCGGGGAGACCCAGTACTTC.

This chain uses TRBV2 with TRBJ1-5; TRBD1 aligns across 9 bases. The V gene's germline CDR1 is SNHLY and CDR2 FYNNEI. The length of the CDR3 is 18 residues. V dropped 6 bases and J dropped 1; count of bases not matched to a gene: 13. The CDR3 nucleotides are TGTGCCAGCAGCTTGGTCCCTTTAGGGACAGGGAGCAATCAGCCCCAGCATTTT. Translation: CASSLVPLGTGSNQPQHF.

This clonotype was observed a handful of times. The CDR3 sequence is CASSELLGSNQPQHF. The DNA of the CDR3 is TGTGCCAGCAGTGAGTTGCTGGGAAGCAATCAGCCCCAGCATTTT. The V call is TRBV6-1, the J call TRBJ1-5; unclear D gene. The CDR3 length is 15 residues. Trimming took 3 bases from V and 1 from J, leaving 10 bases between them. The germline CDR1 and CDR2 sequences are MNHNS and SASEGT.

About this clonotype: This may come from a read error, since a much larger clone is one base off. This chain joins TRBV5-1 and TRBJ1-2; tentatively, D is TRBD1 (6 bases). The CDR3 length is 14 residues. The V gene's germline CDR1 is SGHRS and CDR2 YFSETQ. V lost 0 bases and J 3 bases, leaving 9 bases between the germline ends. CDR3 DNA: TGCGCCAGCAGCTTGGACGGACAGTACTATGGCTACACCTTC. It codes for CASSLDGQYYGYTF. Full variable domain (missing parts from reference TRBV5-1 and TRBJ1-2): KAGVTQTPRYLIKTRGQQVTLSCSPISGHRSVSWYQQTPGQGLQFLFEYFSETQRNKGNFPGRFSGRQFSNSRSEMNVSTLELGDSALYLCASSLDGQYYGYTFGSGTRLTVV.

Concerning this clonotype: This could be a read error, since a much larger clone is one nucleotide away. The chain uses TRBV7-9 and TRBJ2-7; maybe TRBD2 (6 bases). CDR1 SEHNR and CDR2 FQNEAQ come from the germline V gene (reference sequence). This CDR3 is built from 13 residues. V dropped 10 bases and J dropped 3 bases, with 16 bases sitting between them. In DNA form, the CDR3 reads TGTGCCACGGCGGGGTCAGGCGACTACGAGCAGTACTTC. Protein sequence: CATAGSGDYEQYF. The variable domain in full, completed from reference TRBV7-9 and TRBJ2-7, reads DTGVSQNPRHKITKRGQNVTFRCDPISEHNRLYWYRQTLGQGPEFLTYFQNEAQLEKSRLLSDRFSAERPKGSFSTLEIQRTEQGDSAMYLCATAGSGDYEQYFGPGTRLTVT.

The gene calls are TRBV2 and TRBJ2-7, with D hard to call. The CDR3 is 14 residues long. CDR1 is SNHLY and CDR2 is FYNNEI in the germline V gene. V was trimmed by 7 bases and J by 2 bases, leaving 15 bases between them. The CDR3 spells CASKLSRGTYEQYF. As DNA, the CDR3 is TGTGCCAGCAAACTCAGCAGAGGTACCTACGAGCAGTACTTC.

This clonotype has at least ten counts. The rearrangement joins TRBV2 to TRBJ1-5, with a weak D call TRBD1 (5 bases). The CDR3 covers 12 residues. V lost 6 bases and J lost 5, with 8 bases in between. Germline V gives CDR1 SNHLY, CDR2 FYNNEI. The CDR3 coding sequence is TGTGCCAGCAGAGGGGTCGATCAGCCCCAGCATTTT. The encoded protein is CASRGVDQPQHF.

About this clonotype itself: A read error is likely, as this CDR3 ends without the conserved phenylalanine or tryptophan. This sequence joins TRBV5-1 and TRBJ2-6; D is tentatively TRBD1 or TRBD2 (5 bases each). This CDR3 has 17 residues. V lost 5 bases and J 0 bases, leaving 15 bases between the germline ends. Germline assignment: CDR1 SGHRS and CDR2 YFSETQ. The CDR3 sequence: CASRVWGPYSGANVLTP. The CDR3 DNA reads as TGCGCCAGCAGGGTCTGGGGACCTTACTCTGGGGCCAACGTCCTGACTCCA.

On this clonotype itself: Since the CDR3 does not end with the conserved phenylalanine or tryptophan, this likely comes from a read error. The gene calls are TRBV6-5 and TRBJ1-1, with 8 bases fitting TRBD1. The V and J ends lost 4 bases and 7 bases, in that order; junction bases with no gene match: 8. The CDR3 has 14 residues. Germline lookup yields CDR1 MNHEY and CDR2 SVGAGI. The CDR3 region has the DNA TGTGCCAGCAGTTTAGCTGGACAGGGCAGTGAAGCTTTCATT. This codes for CASSLAGQGSEAFI.

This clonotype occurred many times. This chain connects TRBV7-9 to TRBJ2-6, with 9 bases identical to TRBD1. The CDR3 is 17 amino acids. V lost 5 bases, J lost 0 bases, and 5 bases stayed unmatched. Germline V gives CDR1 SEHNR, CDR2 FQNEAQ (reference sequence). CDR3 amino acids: CASSKGQGYSGANVLTF. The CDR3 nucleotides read TGTGCCAGCAGCAAGGGACAGGGCTACTCTGGGGCCAACGTCCTGACTTTC.

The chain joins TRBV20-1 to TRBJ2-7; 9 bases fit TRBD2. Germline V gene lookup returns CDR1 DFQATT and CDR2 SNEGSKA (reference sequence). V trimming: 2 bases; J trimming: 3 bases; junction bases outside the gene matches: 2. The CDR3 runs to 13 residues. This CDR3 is CSARLAGFYEQYF. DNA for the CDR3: TGCAGTGCTAGACTAGCGGGGTTCTACGAGCAGTACTTC.

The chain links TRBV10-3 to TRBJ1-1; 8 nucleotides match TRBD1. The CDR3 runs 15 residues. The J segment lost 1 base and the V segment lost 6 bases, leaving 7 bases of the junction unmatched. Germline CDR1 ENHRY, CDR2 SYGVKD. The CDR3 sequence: CAISVPGTGNTEAFF. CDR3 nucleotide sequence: TGTGCCATCAGCGTGCCCGGGACAGGGAACACTGAAGCTTTCTTT.

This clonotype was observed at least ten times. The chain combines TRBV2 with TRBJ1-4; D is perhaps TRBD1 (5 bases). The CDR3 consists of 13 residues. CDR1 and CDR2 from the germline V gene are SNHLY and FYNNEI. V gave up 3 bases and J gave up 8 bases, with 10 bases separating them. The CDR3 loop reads CASSDRAKEKLFF. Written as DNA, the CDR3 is TGTGCCAGCAGTGACAGGGCGAAGGAAAAACTGTTTTTT.

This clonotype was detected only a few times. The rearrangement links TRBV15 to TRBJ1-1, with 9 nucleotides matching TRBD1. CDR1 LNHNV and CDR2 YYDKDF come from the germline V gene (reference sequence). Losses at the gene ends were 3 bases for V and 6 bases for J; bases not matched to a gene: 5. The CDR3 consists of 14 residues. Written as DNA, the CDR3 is TGTGCCACCAGCAGCTTACAGGGGGCGGCTGAAGCTTTCTTT. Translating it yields CATSSLQGAAEAFF. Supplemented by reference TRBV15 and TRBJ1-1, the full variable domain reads DAMVIQNPRYQVTQFGKPVTLSCSQTLNHNVMYWYQQKSSQAPKLLFHYYDKDFNNEADTPDNFQSRRPNTSFCFLDIRSPGLGDTAMYLCATSSLQGAAEAFFGQGTRLTVV.